Each of the 7 T cell receptor beta chains below was sequenced from the same sample in a study of molecular identifiers for immune sequencing clone quantification. In TCRdb, the PCR reads were re-called with MiXCR into one record per CDR3 protein. The repertoire has more than 450,000 distinct CDR3 sequences, over 20% of them found once; the top ten carry around 0.84%. What was sequenced was naive CD8+ T cells from blood, with Jurkat cell RNA spiked in. The subset here: FACS-sorted CD8+CD4-CCR7+CD45RA+ naive T cells. The receptors here all came from a human donor in good health. Some libraries in this study had Jurkat cell RNA spiked in.

This clonotype has a count of ten or more. V gene TRBV30 combines with J gene TRBJ2-1, with TRBD1 identical over 10 bases. This CDR3 contains 11 residues. With 5 bases clipped from V and 13 bases from J, the junction kept 5 bases outside the gene matches. From germline, CDR1 is GTSNPN and CDR2 SVGIG (reference sequence). CDR3 in DNA: TGTGCCTGGGGGACAGGGGCCGCTCAGTTCTTC. It codes for CAWGTGAAQFF. Complete variable domain (other parts from reference TRBV30 and TRBJ2-1): SQTIHQWPATLVQPVGSPLSLECTVEGTSNPNLYWYRQAAGRGLQLLFYSVGIGQISSEVPQNLSASRPQDRQFILSSKKLLLSDSGFYLCAWGTGAAQFFGPGTRLTVL.

This clonotype has just a few counts. The chain joins TRBV13 to TRBJ2-5; 7 bases match TRBD1. The CDR3 is 16 amino acids. After removal of 4 bases from V and 4 bases from J, the junction contained 12 bases not matched to a gene. Germline-derived CDR1 and CDR2 are PRHDT and FYEKMQ (reference sequence). The DNA for the CDR3 is TGTGCCAGCAGCTACTCGACAGGGAGTATCCTAGAGACCCAGTACTTC. Its translation is CASSYSTGSILETQYF.

This clonotype was observed a few times. This sequence joins TRBV23-1 and TRBJ1-2; 7 positions match TRBD1. TRBV23-1 is identified as an open reading frame with a role that is uncertain. Losses at the gene ends were 6 bases for V and 4 bases for J; bases not matched to a gene: 8. This CDR3 comprises 14 residues. DNA for the CDR3: TGCGCCAGCAGCCCCTTGGGACAGCTCTATGGCTACACCTTC. This codes for CASSPLGQLYGYTF.

This clonotype was observed a few times. Since the CDR3 does not end with the conserved phenylalanine or tryptophan, this likely comes from a read error. CDR3 sequence reads: CASSDGDRGLTDTQYS. The CDR3, as DNA: TGTGCCAGCAGCGATGGGGACAGGGGGCTAACAGATACGCAGTATTCT. V and J are TRBV7-6 and TRBJ2-3; 12 nucleotides agree with TRBD1. This CDR3 has 16 residues. Germline CDR1 SGHVS, CDR2 FNYEAQ. V shed 5 bases, J shed 3 bases, and the junction held 6 bases outside the gene matches.

The rearrangement uses TRBV11-1 and TRBJ2-7; D may be TRBD2 (6 bases). Germline assignment: CDR1 SGHAT and CDR2 FQDESV (reference sequence). The CDR3 contains 14 residues. Trimming cost V 5 bases and J 5 bases, with 16 bases left between them. The CDR3 sequence: CASSLLGGFDEQYF. CDR3 in DNA: TGTGCCAGCAGCCTTTTGGGGGGATTCGACGAGCAGTACTTC.

With respect to this clonotype: This may stem from a read error, because a much larger clone lies one nucleotide away. This chain connects TRBV13 to TRBJ2-3; 11 nucleotides match TRBD2. Trimming at V came to 10 bases and at J to 0 bases, leaving 6 bases not matched to a gene. This CDR3 spans 15 amino acids. The germline V gene encodes CDR1 PRHDT and CDR2 FYEKMQ (reference sequence). The CDR3 DNA follows: TGTGCCAACAGGGGACTAGCGGCAAGCACAGATACGCAGTATTTT. Translated: CANRGLAASTDTQYF.

Note on this clonotype: This clone may be a read error of a much larger clone one base away. This chain joins TRBV29-1 and TRBJ1-2; D remains ambiguous. CDR1 is SQVTM and CDR2 is ANQGSEA in the germline V gene. The CDR3 contains 12 residues. CDR3 sequence reads: CSVQDGYYGCTF. The CDR3 DNA is TGCAGCGTTCAGGACGGATACTATGGCTGCACCTTC.